The T cell receptor beta chain described here comes from a study of sequential checkpoint blockade in melanoma. CDR3 length: 12 residues. The germline CDR1 and CDR2 sequences are SEHNR and FQNEAQ (reference sequence). Treatment denoted: randomized to nivolumab then ipilimumab (arm A) or the reverse (arm B). Patients had received no earlier DNA-damaging chemotherapy. Produced via immunoSEQ multiplex PCR; TCRdb's table is partial and in-frame only. The sample holds tens of thousands of clones, under 90% seen once. This TCR was recovered from a human donor with melanoma. The source material was CD8+ T cells sorted from blood (inferred from file names), sampled from a patient given nivolumab and ipilimumab in sequence. This chain links TRBV7-9 with TRBJ2-5, with a weak D call TRBD1 (6 bases). The J call may be mistaken, given a closer DNA end match to TRBJ2-7. The CDR3 spells CASSKDSYEQYF. CDR3 nucleotide sequence: TGTGCCAGCAGCAAGGACAGTTACGAGCAGTACTTC.